This T cell receptor (beta chain) was recorded in a study of early T cells in non-severe SARS-CoV-2 infection (dated by TCRdb to the early 2020s). In the study overall: Because TCR sequencing was done on bulk RNA from unsorted whole blood, the alpha and beta chains could not be paired. Paper-wide results and their limitations: Matching against VDJdb was skewed toward anti-spike CD8 responses, likely underestimated virus-specific expansions, and missed private and CD4 specificities.

Trimming removed 1 base from V and 10 bases from J, leaving 8 bases between the germline ends. CDR3 length: 12 amino acids, cysteine to phenylalanine. Solely the CDR3 DNA is kept, with 36 bases framed from the first base. The germline V gene provides CDR1 SGHTA and CDR2 FQGNSA. The library was made by 5' RACE. TCRdb lists the instrument as NextSeq 500. To correct for sequencing error and PCR bias, the TCR library protocol tagged individual cDNA molecules with unique molecular identifiers. Sequencing covered both TCR alpha and beta chains, and within each sample the abundances of alpha and beta sequences were tightly co-correlated. The paper's processing steps were these. V gene, J gene and CDR3 annotation of TCR sequences was performed with Decombinator V4. Expanded TCRs were defined as changing significantly between any two time points under a Poisson model with p below 0.0001. TCR abundances were normalised to the total number of TCRs sequenced in each sample and reported as counts per million. MAIT TCRs were defined by TRAV1-2 paired with TRAJ12, TRAJ20 or TRAJ33, and iNKT TCRs by TRAV10 paired with TRAJ18. A search of VDJdb, accessed on 1 November 2021, was run for TCRs annotated to CMV, EBV and SARS-CoV-2, with TCRs annotated for multiple antigens excluded. TCRdb trimmed public reads at Q25 via fastp, called clones via MiXCR and kept in-frame beta chains. Merged by CDR3 protein, the rows form single entries marked with the most common genes and DNA. Clone size and V and J calls follow TCRdb, not the original study. The sample table records 40,000 to 45,000 distinct CDR3 sequences; under 7.5% of these occur just once. The top ten constitute around 21% of the sample.

This was a case-control study nested in a cohort of healthcare workers in London, UK, who had nasopharyngeal swab PCR tests and blood samples taken every week. Between 23 and 31 March 2020, the week of the UK lockdown, healthcare workers were enrolled and then followed up weekly for as long as 16 weeks. There are a few counts of this clonotype. No cognate antigen has been identified for it. No per-base quality is available; no much larger clone lies one base away. This material consisted of whole blood, taken at baseline. This chain is built from TRBV7-2 and TRBJ2-1, with no D gene named confidently. The TCR was taken from an adult who was a healthcare worker with PCR-confirmed SARS-CoV-2 infection or an uninfected control (not recorded which). The DNA sequence is as follows: TGTGCCAGCAGCTTAGGACCGCGGGAGCAGTTCTTC. Translated, it gives CASSLGPREQFF.